This record covers a single TCR beta chain. The antigen remains undetermined. The sample comes from a study of blood T cells in healthy people across ages. Study-wide points: With donor CMV status unknown, expanded clonotype changes were possibly confounded. Long-lived donors exceeded aged donors in naive CD4+ cells and diversity.

Donors gave approximately 9.9 milliliters of peripheral blood apiece. Next came a second PCR, run for roughly 6 to 11 cycles, which used a sample-barcoded 5' primer along with a J-beta primer mix. Each cDNA molecule was tagged by a template-switch adaptor that had 12 random nucleotides. TCRdb re-called the 5' RACE reads through MiXCR, storing one row per CDR3 protein. Seen here are around 1.7 million distinct CDR3 sequences, roughly 28% observed once, and the top ten hold 7.7%. Sequencing was carried out using blood. The clonotype comes from a woman in her 30s in good health.

In DNA form, the CDR3 reads TGTGCCAGCAGTCCCGGACTAGCGGGAGCAACTCAGAAGCAGTACTTC. Protein product: CASSPGLAGATQKQYF. The V gene is TRBV28, the J gene TRBJ2-7, with 13 bases lining up with TRBD2. The V and J ends lost 5 bases and 8 bases, in that order; junction bases with no gene match: 12. Germline V gene sequence: CDR1 MDHEN, CDR2 SYDVKM. The CDR3 loop spans 16 amino acids.